This section outlines one T cell receptor beta chain sequence together with its context. Assay used: immunoSEQ multiplex PCR; TCRdb lists only in-frame clones, some missing. This sample has roughly 15,000 clones, with about four fifths found just once. These data are taken from a study of chemoradiotherapy in HPV16-positive cancers. There are 15 residues in the CDR3. From germline, CDR1 is SGHVS and CDR2 FQNEAQ. Trimming stripped 0 bases from V and 6 bases from J, with 11 bases between. This TCR was sampled from a human donor with HPV-associated anogenital cancer. The J gene is TRBJ2-2, the V gene TRBV7-8; TRBD2 is a possible D gene (6 bases). Sampling was done from a patient who underwent chemoradiotherapy. The chain's CDR3 is CASSLAHGSPGELFF. Written as DNA, the CDR3 is TGTGCCAGCAGCTTAGCGCACGGGAGCCCCGGGGAGCTGTTTTTT.